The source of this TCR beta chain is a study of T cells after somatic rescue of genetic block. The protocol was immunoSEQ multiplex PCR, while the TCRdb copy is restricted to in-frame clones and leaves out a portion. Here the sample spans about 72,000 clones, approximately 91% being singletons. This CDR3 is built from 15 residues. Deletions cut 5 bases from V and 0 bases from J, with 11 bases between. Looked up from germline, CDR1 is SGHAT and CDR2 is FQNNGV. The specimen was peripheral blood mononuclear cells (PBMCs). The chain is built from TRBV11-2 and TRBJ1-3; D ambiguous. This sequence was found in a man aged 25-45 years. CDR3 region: CASSKNGVSGNTIYF. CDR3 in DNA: TGTGCCAGCAGCAAAAATGGAGTCTCTGGAAACACCATATATTTT.